Each of the 10 T cell receptor beta chains below was sequenced from the same sample in a study of technical replicates of blood from a few donors. The assay was immunoSEQ multiplex PCR, and TCRdb's table has in-frame clones only and misses some. The data contain 15,000 to 20,000 clones, over 75% of them singletons. The sequenced sample was PBMCs. The origin of the receptors is a human donor in good health.

This chain connects TRBV4-1 to TRBJ2-7; 9 nucleotides match TRBD2. Germline-derived CDR1 and CDR2 are MGHRA and YSYEKL. The CDR3 spans 15 residues. V lost 1 base and J lost 9; bases outside the gene matches: 10. CDR3 sequence: CASSQALAGSDGQYF. The CDR3 nucleotides are TGCGCCAGCAGCCAAGCCCTAGCGGGATCGGACGGGCAGTACTTC.

V usage is TRBV4-1 and J usage is TRBJ2-5, with D possibly being TRBD2 (5 bases). V was clipped by 4 bases and J by 5 bases, with 17 bases between them. CDR1 is MGHRA and CDR2 is YSYEKL in the germline V gene. The CDR3 extends over 15 amino acids. The CDR3 region is CASSPSWEIRETQYF. The CDR3 DNA follows: TGCGCCAGCAGCCCCTCCTGGGAGATCCGGGAGACCCAGTACTTC.

This rearrangement joins TRBV28 to TRBJ1-5; 11 positions match TRBD1. This CDR3 is built from 17 residues. V dropped 8 bases and J dropped 1; count of bases not matched to a gene: 10. Germline V gene data show CDR1 as MDHEN and CDR2 as SYDVKM. The CDR3 DNA reads TGTGCCAGCTGGACAGGGGGCACTATTTTGAGCAATCAGCCCCAGCATTTT. The encoded protein is CASWTGGTILSNQPQHF.

The V and J genes are TRBV4-2 and TRBJ2-3; TRBD2 matches at 11 bases. The CDR3 loop spans 18 amino acids. The V gene's germline CDR1 is LGHNA and CDR2 YNFKEQ. V shed 4 bases, J shed 1 base, and the junction held 10 bases outside the gene matches. The CDR3, as DNA: TGTGCCAGCAGCCCCGCGACTAGCGGGATATCAGGCACAGATACGCAGTATTTT. Its translation is CASSPATSGISGTDTQYF.

The rearrangement joins TRBV29-1 to TRBJ2-2, with TRBD2 identical over 8 bases. The length of the CDR3 is 16 residues. In germline, CDR1 is SQVTM, CDR2 ANQGSEA. After removal of 0 bases from V and 5 bases from J, the junction contained 8 bases not matched to a gene. In nucleotides, the CDR3 is TGCAGCGTTGAAGATCTTGGGGCGGGAGGAACCGGGGAGCTGTTTTTT. Protein product: CSVEDLGAGGTGELFF.

The chain employs TRBV7-9 and TRBJ2-1; D might be TRBD1 (5 bases). The CDR3 sequence is 15 residues long. Germline V gene sequence: CDR1 SEHNR, CDR2 FQNEAQ (reference sequence). Between the trimmed V and J ends, which lost 2 bases and 8 bases, there was a span of 16 bases. The CDR3 region is CASSLRGPGLDEQFF. CDR3 DNA sequence: TGTGCCAGCAGCTTAAGGGGTCCAGGCCTCGATGAGCAGTTCTTC.

The chain carries TRBV9 and TRBJ2-1; 11 positions match TRBD2. Unmatched junction bases numbered 5, after V lost 0 bases and J lost 6 bases. The CDR3 runs 16 residues. Per the germline V gene, CDR1 is SGDLS and CDR2 is YYNGEE. The CDR3: CASSVGTSGSFNEQFF. The CDR3 region has the DNA TGTGCCAGCAGCGTAGGAACTAGCGGGAGTTTCAATGAGCAGTTCTTC.

This CDR3 reads CASSAGQMNTEAFF. The CDR3 DNA reads TGTGCCAGCAGCGCGGGACAGATGAACACTGAAGCTTTCTTT. This chain joins TRBV11-2 and TRBJ1-1, with 7 bases that match TRBD1. The length of the CDR3 is 14 residues. Trimming at V came to 5 bases and at J to 0 bases, leaving 3 bases not matched to a gene. CDR1 is SGHAT and CDR2 is FQNNGV in the germline V gene.

The V and J genes are TRBV28 and TRBJ1-2, with D possibly matching TRBD1 (6 bases). Germline V lookup: CDR1 MDHEN, CDR2 SYDVKM. The V end was cut by 6 bases, the J end by 3 bases, with 23 bases between. This CDR3 region has 17 residues. The CDR3 region has the DNA TGTGCCAGCAGCCGTCCTGTAGGGTCGGCAGGGGACTATGGCTACACCTTC. The encoded protein is CASSRPVGSAGDYGYTF.

The rearrangement joins TRBV10-3 to TRBJ2-7; D might be TRBD2 (7 bases). Trimming took 4 bases from V and 1 from J, leaving 14 bases between them. CDR1 is ENHRY and CDR2 is SYGVKD in the germline V gene. CDR3 length: 15 residues. CDR3 coding DNA: TGTGCCATCAGTGGAGGGGGGGGTCAGTCCTACGAGCAGTACTTC. Protein product: CAISGGGGQSYEQYF.